This T cell receptor (beta chain) was identified in a study of CD8 T cells in ankylosing spondylitis. TCRdb re-analysed the 5' RACE reads in MiXCR, keeping a single row per CDR3 protein. The repertoire has about 400,000 distinct CDR3 sequences, 20% to 25% of them found once; the top ten carry about 17%. There are a few counts of this clonotype. The antigen is undetermined. Study-wide results and caveats: Within ankylosing spondylitis blood, a TCR beta motif made up of seven to nine highly homologous variants appeared to be characteristic.

With 3 bases removed from V and 5 bases from J, the gap between germline ends came to 10 bases. The germline gives CDR1 SGHTA, CDR2 FQGTGA. CDR3 length: 13 amino acids. The chain links TRBV7-3 to TRBJ1-1; D remains unclear. The clonotype was recovered from a male donor with ankylosing spondylitis. The material sequenced was blood, either unsorted or a sorted T cell fraction (not recorded which). CDR3 amino acids: CASSLYTETEAFF. The CDR3 DNA sequence: TGTGCCAGCAGCTTGTACACAGAGACTGAAGCTTTCTTT.